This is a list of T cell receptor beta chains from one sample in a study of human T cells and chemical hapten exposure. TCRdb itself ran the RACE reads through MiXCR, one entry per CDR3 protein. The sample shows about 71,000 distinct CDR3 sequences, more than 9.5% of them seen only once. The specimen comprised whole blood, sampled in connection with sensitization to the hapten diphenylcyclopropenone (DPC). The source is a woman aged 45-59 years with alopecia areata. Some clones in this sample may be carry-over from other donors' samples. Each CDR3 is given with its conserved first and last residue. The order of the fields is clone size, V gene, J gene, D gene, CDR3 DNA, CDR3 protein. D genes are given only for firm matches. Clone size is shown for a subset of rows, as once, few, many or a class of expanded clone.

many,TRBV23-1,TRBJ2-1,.,TGCGCCAGCAGTCAATCGACTATTTACAATGAGCAGTTCTTC,CASSQSTIYNEQFF
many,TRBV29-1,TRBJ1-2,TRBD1,TGCAGCGTCCGGACAGGGGGCACTTATGATGGCTACACCTTC,CSVRTGGTYDGYTF
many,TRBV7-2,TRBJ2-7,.,TGTGCCAGCAGCTTATCCGGGACGCTATACGGGTCCTACGAGCAGTACTTC,CASSLSGTLYGSYEQYF
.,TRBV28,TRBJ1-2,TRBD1,TGTGCCAGCAGTTTCGGGACAGGGGTACCCCGCTACACCTTC,CASSFGTGVPRYTF
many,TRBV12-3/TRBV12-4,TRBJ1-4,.,TGTGCCAGCAGGGAAGGGGCCCTTAATGAAAAACTGTTTTTT,CASREGALNEKLFF
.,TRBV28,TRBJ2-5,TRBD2,TGTGCCAGCAGTTGGAGCGGGGCAGAGACCCAGTACTTC,CASSWSGAETQYF
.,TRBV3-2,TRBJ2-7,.,TGTGCCAGCAGCCAAGTGCCGTGCCTCTCCTACGAGCAGTACTTC,CASSQVPCLSYEQYF
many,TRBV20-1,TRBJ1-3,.,TGCAGTGCTAGTGGTCATCCAGGAAACACCATATATTTT,CSASGHPGNTIYF
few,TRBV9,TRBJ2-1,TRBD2,TGTGCCAGCAGCGGACTAGCGGGAGCGCGTAATGAGCAGTTCTTC,CASSGLAGARNEQFF
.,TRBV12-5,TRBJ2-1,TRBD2,TGTGCTAGTGGCCTAATAGCGGGAGGGCCGGATAATGAGCAGTTCTTC,CASGLIAGGPDNEQFF
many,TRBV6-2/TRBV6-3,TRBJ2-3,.,TGTGCCAGCAGTCCGGCGGGACGAGTCACAGATACGCAGTATTTT,CASSPAGRVTDTQYF
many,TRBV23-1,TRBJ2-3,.,TGCGCCAGCAGTCAACGACATTACGCAGGGAGTATAGCAGATACGCAGTATTTT,CASSQRHYAGSIADTQYF
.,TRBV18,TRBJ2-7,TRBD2,TGTGCCAGCTCACCGGGGGGGGTCTACGAGCAGTACTTC,CASSPGGVYEQYF
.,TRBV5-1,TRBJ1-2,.,TGCGCCAGCAGCTCTACCTTAGCAGCCCCCTATGGCTACACCTTC,CASSSTLAAPYGYTF
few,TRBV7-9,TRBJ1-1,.,TGTGCCAGCAGCTTAGTAGGACAAGAGGGGACTGAAGCTTTCTTT,CASSLVGQEGTEAFF
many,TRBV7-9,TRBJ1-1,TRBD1,TGTGCCAGCAGCCCCCAGGGGGGCACTGAAGCTTTCTTT,CASSPQGGTEAFF
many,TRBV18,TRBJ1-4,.,TGTGCCAGCTCCCAAGGGAGACAGTCGAATGAAAAACTGTTTTTT,CASSQGRQSNEKLFF